This T cell receptor (beta chain) emerged from a study of T cells after yellow fever vaccination. Turning to the study itself: With SMART-Seq v4 Ultra Low Input, the fractions containing low cell numbers were prepared. Points from the study as a whole: A minor fraction of clonotypes spanned both CD4 and CD8 compartments.

TCRdb re-analysed the 5' RACE reads in MiXCR, keeping a single row per CDR3 protein. This table has 450,000 to 650,000 distinct CDR3 sequences, less than 25% appearing once. This clonotype was seen only a few times. Antigen unknown. The sequences come from PBMCs, collected roughly 20 days after the first yellow fever vaccination. The TCR originated in a man aged 18 to 29 who received the YFV17D yellow fever vaccine.

The CDR3 coding sequence is TGCAGCCACGACAGGGGACCCGACAATGAGCAGTTCTTC. Translating it yields CSHDRGPDNEQFF. This chain links TRBV29-1 with TRBJ2-1; 8 nucleotides align to TRBD1. Trimming took 8 bases from V and 5 from J; bases not matched to a gene: 8. CDR3 length: 13 residues. Germline CDR1 and CDR2: SQVTM and ANQGSEA.